This is a list of T cell receptor beta chains from one sample in a study of blood T cell repertoires in COVID-19. Sequenced by immunoSEQ multiplex PCR; TCRdb stores in-frame clones only, minus some. The data show fewer than 350,000 clones, around 86% seen once. Sequencing was done on a sample of peripheral blood. The receptor set was obtained from a woman in her sixties with active or convalescent COVID-19. The CDR3 runs from the conserved cysteine through the conserved F or W.

>TRBV9|TRBJ2-7
CASSATGFYEQYF
>TRBV5-1|TRBJ1-5
CASSLAAGQPQHF
>TRBV3-1/TRBV3-2|TRBJ1-6
CASSPTGASPLHF
>TRBV5-6|TRBJ1-6
CASTPGIGNSPLHF
>TRBV4-2|TRBJ2-7
CASSHPGTGPYEQYF
>TRBV30|TRBJ2-6
CAWSRLAGVNVLTF
>TRBV14|TRBJ1-5
CASSQGEGQPQHF
>TRBV6-2/TRBV6-3|TRBJ2-3
CASSLRLFGDTQYF
>TRBV7-2|TRBJ1-2
CASSTQSAVNLRAGGYTF
>TRBV7-3|TRBJ2-6
CASSLQVSGANVLTF
>TRBV12-5|TRBJ2-7
CASGHPRTGLYEQYF
>TRBV6-6|TRBJ2-3
CASSYGTGGFTDTQYF
>TRBV18|TRBJ1-6
CASSPGTGSGSPLHF
>TRBV6-5|TRBJ2-7
CASSPTGRSYDEQYF
>TRBV5-4|TRBJ2-3
CASSPTGGTDTQYF
>TRBV6-2/TRBV6-3|TRBJ2-5
CASSYLGQGGNQYF
>TRBV4-3|TRBJ1-1
CASSQGSGQPLEAFF
>TRBV7-2|TRBJ1-6
CASSDRGSNNSPLHF
>TRBV6-1|TRBJ1-2
CASSEGQNYYGYTF
>TRBV12-3/TRBV12-4|TRBJ1-3
CASSIQNTIYF
>TRBV6-5|TRBJ1-2
CASTRGANYGYTF
>TRBV6-5|TRBJ2-3
CASSYQGQRADTQYF
>TRBV4-3|TRBJ1-4
CASSESQGATGEKLFF
>TRBV7-8|TRBJ2-3
CASSLDLAGGHTDTQYF
>TRBV5-4|TRBJ1-3
CASSGTVSGNTIYF
>TRBV6-2/TRBV6-3|TRBJ1-2
CASSHRSGANYGYTF
>TRBV4-3|TRBJ2-3
CASSQDGTNTDTQYF
>TRBV6-2/TRBV6-3|TRBJ1-4
CASSYLGDKEKLFF
>TRBV6-5|TRBJ1-6
CASRSRGLGNSPLHF
>TRBV18|TRBJ2-3
CASSVSADTQYF
>TRBV12-5|TRBJ1-4
CASGLPGVRQRLIATNEKLFF
>TRBV5-1|TRBJ2-3
CASSLDRTPSTDTQYF
>TRBV2|TRBJ1-3
CASIPDREHGNTIYF
>TRBV19|TRBJ1-1
CASSEAQGRRMNTEAFF
>TRBV2|TRBJ1-4
CASSRGGFSEKLFF
>TRBV7-6|TRBJ1-3
CASSLARSGNTIYF
>TRBV19|TRBJ2-6
CASTHLGDSGANVLTF
>TRBV5-1|TRBJ2-3
CASSFGRGGTDTQYF
>TRBV6-1|TRBJ1-3
CASSGMIQGTGNTIYF
>TRBV9|TRBJ2-3
CASSVDTAGEADTQYF
>TRBV2|TRBJ2-7
CASSEALALAGGVEQYF
>TRBV30|TRBJ1-5
CAWSVEGRGNQPQHF
>TRBV10-1|TRBJ1-1
CARTGQGDTEAFF
>TRBV7-6|TRBJ2-1
CASSLAGGEQFF
>TRBV7-2|TRBJ2-1
CASSLRAIGGAFHEQFF
>TRBV7-8|TRBJ2-5
CASSREETTISVQETQYF
>TRBV9|TRBJ2-3
CASTPTSGVSTDTQYF
>TRBV5-4|TRBJ2-2
CASSSGPGGPTGELFF